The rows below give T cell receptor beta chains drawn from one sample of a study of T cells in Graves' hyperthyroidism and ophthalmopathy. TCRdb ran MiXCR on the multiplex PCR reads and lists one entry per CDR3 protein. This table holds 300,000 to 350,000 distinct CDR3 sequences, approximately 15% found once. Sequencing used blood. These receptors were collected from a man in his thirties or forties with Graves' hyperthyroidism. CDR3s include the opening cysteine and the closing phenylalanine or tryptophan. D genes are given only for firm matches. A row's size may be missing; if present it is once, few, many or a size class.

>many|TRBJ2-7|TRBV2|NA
TGTGCCACCTCGCCCCGCTCCTACGAGCAGTACTTC
CATSPRSYEQYF
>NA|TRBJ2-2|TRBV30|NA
TGTGCCTGGAGCTTCCAGGGAGTCACCGGGGAGCTGTTTTTT
CAWSFQGVTGELFF
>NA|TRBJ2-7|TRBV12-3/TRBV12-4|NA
TGTGCCAGCGAGTTTACGTCGGGCCCGGGTGAGCAGTACTTC
CASEFTSGPGEQYF
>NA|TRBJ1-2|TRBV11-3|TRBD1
TGTGCCAGCAGCTTCAGGGGGCGCTGGGATGGCTACACCTTC
CASSFRGRWDGYTF
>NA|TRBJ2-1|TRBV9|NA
TGTGCCAGCAGCGGCCACACAGGGAATGAGCAGTTCTTC
CASSGHTGNEQFF
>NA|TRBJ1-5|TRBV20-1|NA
TGCAGTGCTAATTTGAAGCCCCAGCATTTT
CSANLKPQHF
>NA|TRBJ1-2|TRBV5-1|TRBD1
TGCGCCAGCAGCGGCGGGGGGACAGGGGATGGCTACACCTTC
CASSGGGTGDGYTF
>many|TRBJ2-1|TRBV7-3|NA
TGTGCCAGCAGCTTTACCCCGGGACCCCCGGGCGATGAGCAGTTCTTC
CASSFTPGPPGDEQFF
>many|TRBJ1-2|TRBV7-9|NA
TGTGCCAGCAGCTTATTTGGGGGCCGTGACGGCTACACCTTC
CASSLFGGRDGYTF
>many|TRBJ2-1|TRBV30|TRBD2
TGTGCCGGATCCCTAGCGGACTACAATGAGCAGTTCTTC
CAGSLADYNEQFF
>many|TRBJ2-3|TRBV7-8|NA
TGTGCCAGCAGCGGTAGCAGCGGTGGGGATACGCAGTATTTT
CASSGSSGGDTQYF
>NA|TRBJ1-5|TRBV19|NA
TGTGCCAGTAGTACCATTATTCAGGGGACCAATCAGCCCCAGCATTTT
CASSTIIQGTNQPQHF
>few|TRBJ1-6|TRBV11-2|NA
TGTGCCAGCAGCCTGTACCCCGGGGAGAATTCACCCCTCCACTTT
CASSLYPGENSPLHF
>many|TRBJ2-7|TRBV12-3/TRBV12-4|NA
TGTGCCAGCAGCCGTTACAGGGAGGGCCCCCGGGCCGAGCAGTACTTC
CASSRYREGPRAEQYF
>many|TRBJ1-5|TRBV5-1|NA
TGCGCCAGCAGCCTTAGCCAGGGTACGCAGCCCCAGCATTTT
CASSLSQGTQPQHF
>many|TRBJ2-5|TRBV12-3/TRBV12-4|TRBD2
TGTGCCAGCAGCCCCCGGAAGGTGGCGGGAGGGCAAGAGACCCAGTACTTC
CASSPRKVAGGQETQYF
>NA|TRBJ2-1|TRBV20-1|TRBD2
TGCAGTGCTCCTAGCGGGGGTAGCTCCTACAATGAGCAGTTCTTC
CSAPSGGSSYNEQFF
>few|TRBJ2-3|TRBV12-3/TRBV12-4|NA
TGTGCCAGCGGGTCGGGGGCCACTAGCACAGATACGCAGTATTTT
CASGSGATSTDTQYF
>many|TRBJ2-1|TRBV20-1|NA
TGCAGTGCTAGAGTCAGGGGCTCCTACAATGAGCAGTTCTTC
CSARVRGSYNEQFF
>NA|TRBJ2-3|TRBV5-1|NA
TGCGCCAGCAGCTTGGATATACGAGATACGCAGTATTTT
CASSLDIRDTQYF
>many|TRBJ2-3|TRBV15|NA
TGTGCCACCAGCAGAGACGTGGGCGGGGGCGCGGAAGATACGCAGTATTTT
CATSRDVGGGAEDTQYF
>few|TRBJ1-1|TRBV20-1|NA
TGCAGTGCTAAACCAGGGAATAGGATGTCTTTCTTT
CSAKPGNRMSFF
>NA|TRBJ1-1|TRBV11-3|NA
TGTGCCAGCAGCTTTACAAAGAACACTGAAGCTTTCTTT
CASSFTKNTEAFF
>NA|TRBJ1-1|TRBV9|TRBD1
TGTGCCAGCAGCCGACAGGGCTCGGGGACTGAAGCTTTCTTT
CASSRQGSGTEAFF
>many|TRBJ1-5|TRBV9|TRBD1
TGTGCCAGCAGCGTAGCCGAGCTAAGCACAGGGGCGCCGGAGCCCCAGCATTTT
CASSVAELSTGAPEPQHF
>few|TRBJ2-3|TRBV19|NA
TGTGCCAGTAGTATATTTGGTCGGAGGGCAGATACGCAGTATTTT
CASSIFGRRADTQYF
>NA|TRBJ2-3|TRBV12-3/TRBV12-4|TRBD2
TGTGCCAGCACCCTAGCGGGAGGTCGCACAGATACGCAGTATTTT
CASTLAGGRTDTQYF
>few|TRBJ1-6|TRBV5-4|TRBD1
TGTGCCAGCAGCGTAGACAGGGCCAATTCACCCCTCCACTTT
CASSVDRANSPLHF
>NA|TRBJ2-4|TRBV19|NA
TGTGCCAGTAGGGCTGCAGGGGCCGGCATTCAGTACTTC
CASRAAGAGIQYF
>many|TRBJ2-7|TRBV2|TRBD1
TGTGCCAGCACCGACAACAGGGGGGCCTACGAGCAGTACTTC
CASTDNRGAYEQYF
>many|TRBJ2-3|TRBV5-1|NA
TGCGCCAGCAGCCCCCCCTTAATCACAGATACGCAGTATTTT
CASSPPLITDTQYF
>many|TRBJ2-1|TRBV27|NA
TGTGCCAGCAGCTCTCTGGGTAGCGGAGGTCCGGGTGAGCAGTTCTTC
CASSSLGSGGPGEQFF
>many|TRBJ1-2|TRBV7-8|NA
TGTGCCAGCGGGCGGGCGAACTATGGCTACACCTTC
CASGRANYGYTF
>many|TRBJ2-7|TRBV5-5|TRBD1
TGTGCCAGCAGCCCTCCCTGGTCAAGGGACAGGGGTGCCGAGCAGTACTTC
CASSPPWSRDRGAEQYF